This record looks at one T cell receptor beta chain sequence and its context. The sample comes from a study of cytomegalovirus exposure and HLA in healthy donors. V was pared by 2 bases and J by 5 bases, with 6 bases of the junction left unmatched. CDR1 is SGHRS and CDR2 is YFSETQ in the germline V gene. CDR3 length: 15 residues. PCR primers comprised 60 Vbeta and 13 Jbeta primers. The table came from immunoSEQ multiplex PCR; TCRdb's copy has only in-frame clones and leaves some out. This table holds around 150,000 clones, roughly 77% found once. The source material was PBMCs. This clonotype was sampled from a woman under 30 in good health and CMV-seronegative. The chain has TRBV5-1 and TRBJ2-1, with 8 positions matching TRBD2. For the CDR3, the DNA is TGCGCCAGCAGCTTCGGGGGGGGCCTCAACAATGAGCAGTTCTTC. Translating gives CASSFGGGLNNEQFF. The whole variable domain, filled in from reference TRBV5-1 and TRBJ2-1, reads KAGVTQTPRYLIKTRGQQVTLSCSPISGHRSVSWYQQTPGQGLQFLFEYFSETQRNKGNFPGRFSGRQFSNSRSEMNVSTLELGDSALYLCASSFGGGLNNEQFFGPGTRLTVL.